This TCR beta chain was captured by sequencing in a study of human T cells and chemical hapten exposure. TCRdb fed the RACE reads into MiXCR, producing one record per CDR3 protein. The sample lists 360,000 or so distinct CDR3 sequences, about 6% occurring once. Indicated time point: patch test 2, 6 weeks after DPC sensitization. Treatment meaning: therapeutic diphenylcyclopropenone sensitization with weekly scalp DPC. Germline V lookup: CDR1 SQVTM, CDR2 ANQGSEA. V lost 7 bases to trimming and J lost 7 bases; unmatched junction nucleotides: 18. The CDR3 loop spans 15 amino acids. The specimen comprised whole blood, sampled in connection with sensitization to the hapten diphenylcyclopropenone (DPC). The sequence was collected from a woman younger than 35 with alopecia areata. Some clones in this sample may be carry-over from other donors' samples. The V and J genes are TRBV29-1 and TRBJ1-2, with 7 bases that match TRBD1. The CDR3 DNA reads as TGCAGCGGGATTATCCAGGAAGGGCAGGGGGTTGGCTACACCTTC. It specifies CSGIIQEGQGVGYTF.